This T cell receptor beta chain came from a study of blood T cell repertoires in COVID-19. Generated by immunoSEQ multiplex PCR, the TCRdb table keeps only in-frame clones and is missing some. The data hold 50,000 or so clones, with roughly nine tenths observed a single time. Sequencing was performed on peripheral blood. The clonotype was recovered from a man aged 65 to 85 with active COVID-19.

Written as DNA, the CDR3 is TGTGCCAGCAGTCCTGGGACAAAGGGCAATCAGCCCCAGCATTTT. Its protein product is CASSPGTKGNQPQHF. The chain links TRBV27 to TRBJ1-5, with a weak D call TRBD1 (6 bases). V shed 5 bases and J shed 2 bases, with 13 bases lying between them. Germline loops: CDR1 MNHEY, CDR2 SMNVEV (reference sequence). There are 15 residues in the CDR3.